This T cell receptor (beta chain) emerged from a study of CD8 T cells in ankylosing spondylitis. This clonotype was counted at least ten times. Its antigen is still unknown. Findings and limits, study-wide: Made up of eight or nine highly homologous variants, a TCR beta motif appeared characteristic of ankylosing spondylitis blood. Clones linked to disease were reported to show significant enrichment in matched ankylosing spondylitis synovial fluid.

Each CDR3 protein gets one entry after TCRdb re-called the 5' RACE reads with MiXCR. The repertoire has some 330,000 distinct CDR3 sequences, less than 10% of them found once; the top ten carry about 14%. V shed 4 bases, J shed 4 bases, and the junction held 7 bases outside the gene matches. The germline gives CDR1 SGDLS, CDR2 YYNGEE. The CDR3 runs 15 residues. This chain joins TRBV9 and TRBJ2-2; 7 positions agree with TRBD1. Sequencing input: blood, either unsorted or a sorted T cell fraction (not recorded which). The origin of this receptor is a male donor with ankylosing spondylitis. CDR3 nucleotides: TGTGCCAGCAGCATCACAGGGGTGGTCACCGGGGAGCTGTTTTTT. It yields the protein CASSITGVVTGELFF.